The rows below give T cell receptor beta chains drawn from one sample of a study of response to subunit inactivated influenza vaccine. Via MiXCR, TCRdb re-called the RT-PCR reads, giving one row per CDR3 protein. The sample includes roughly 180,000 distinct CDR3 sequences, around a tenth of them seen just once. This specimen was non-naive T cells sorted from PBMCs, taken on the day of vaccination. These receptor sequences come from a man aged 45-65 years who received an inactivated influenza vaccine. Each CDR3 is given with its conserved first and last residue. D genes are given only for firm matches. The size entry is marked missing in some rows and otherwise reads once, few, many or a size class.

>TRBV6-5|-|-|TRBJ1-1
CASSYRTVNTEAFF
TGTGCCAGCAGTTACCGGACGGTGAACACTGAAGCTTTCTTT
>TRBV7-8|many|-|TRBJ2-7
CASSLGDAAEQYF
TGTGCCAGCAGCTTAGGGGACGCGGCAGAGCAGTACTTC
>TRBV4-3|few|-|TRBJ2-7
CASSQVYDSSYEQYF
TGCGCCAGCAGCCAAGTCTACGACAGTAGCTACGAGCAGTACTTC
>TRBV20-1|few|TRBD1|TRBJ2-7
CSARETGGRNEQYF
TGCAGTGCTAGAGAAACAGGGGGACGGAACGAGCAGTACTTC
>TRBV4-2|many|-|TRBJ2-1
CASSQGRTANEQFF
TGTGCCAGCAGCCAAGGAAGGACCGCCAATGAGCAGTTCTTC
>TRBV20-1|-|-|TRBJ2-7
CSANRQTGTYEQYF
TGCAGTGCTAACCGACAGACGGGTACCTACGAGCAGTACTTC
>TRBV7-9|-|TRBD1|TRBJ2-5
CASSSAGDRGWETQYF
TGTGCCAGCAGCTCGGCTGGCGACAGGGGGTGGGAGACCCAGTACTTC
>TRBV29-1|few|-|TRBJ2-1
CSVARGLHNEQFF
TGCAGCGTCGCTAGGGGCCTCCACAATGAGCAGTTCTTC
>TRBV12-3/TRBV12-4|-|-|TRBJ2-3
CAFCPSVVGKISTDTQYF
TGTGCCTTCTGTCCCAGTGTCGTGGGGAAAATCAGCACAGATACGCAGTATTTT
>TRBV29-1|many|TRBD2|TRBJ2-3
CSVARGGRALQIF
TGCAGCGTTGCGCGCGGCGGGAGGGCCTTACAAATCTTT
>TRBV12-3/TRBV12-4|many|-|TRBJ2-4
CASSLVELALKNIQYF
TGTGCCAGCAGTTTAGTGGAGCTGGCGCTCAAAAACATTCAGTACTTC
>TRBV7-2|few|TRBD2|TRBJ2-3
CASSLRGGPQDTQYF
TGTGCCAGCAGCTTACGCGGGGGGCCCCAGGATACGCAGTATTTT
>TRBV28|-|-|TRBJ2-5
CASSTHGVGEETQYF
TGTGCCAGCAGCACCCACGGGGTTGGGGAGGAGACCCAGTACTTC
>TRBV18|few|TRBD1|TRBJ2-3
CASSLTGTGGRTDTQYF
TGTGCCAGCTCATTAACCGGGACAGGGGGCCGCACAGATACGCAGTATTTT
>TRBV20-1|many|-|TRBJ2-7
CSARNGQNYEQYF
TGCAGTGCTAGAAACGGACAGAACTACGAGCAGTACTTC
>TRBV12-3/TRBV12-4|many|-|TRBJ1-6
CASSPDMGYNSPLHF
TGTGCCAGCAGTCCGGATATGGGGTATAATTCACCCCTCCACTTT
>TRBV20-1|-|-|TRBJ2-1
CSAREAIARDEQFF
TGCAGTGCTAGAGAGGCCATAGCTCGGGATGAGCAGTTCTTC
>TRBV20-1|few|TRBD1|TRBJ1-5
CSARTGGQPQHF
TGCAGTGCTAGAACAGGGGGGCAGCCCCAGCATTTT
>TRBV28|few|-|TRBJ1-3
CASSLLTPSGNTIYF
TGTGCCAGCAGTTTATTAACACCCTCTGGAAACACCATATATTTT
>TRBV20-1|-|TRBD1|TRBJ2-2
CSASGPIRGQGMTGELFF
TGCAGTGCTAGTGGTCCTATCCGTGGACAGGGTATGACCGGGGAGCTGTTTTTT
>TRBV7-8|few|-|TRBJ1-1
CASSSFRGTEAFF
TGTGCCAGCAGCTCCTTCAGGGGTACTGAAGCTTTCTTT
>TRBV6-1|few|TRBD1|TRBJ2-7
CASSEPGQANYEQYF
TGTGCCAGCAGTGAACCGGGACAGGCGAACTACGAGCAGTACTTC
>TRBV29-1|-|-|TRBJ1-1
CSALDVTNTEAFF
TGCAGCGCTCTTGATGTAACGAACACTGAAGCTTTCTTT
>TRBV4-1|many|-|TRBJ2-3
CASSPGQPTDTQYF
TGCGCCAGCAGCCCGGGGCAGCCAACAGATACGCAGTATTTT
>TRBV20-1|-|TRBD1|TRBJ1-5
CSARKSTGTGQPQHF
TGCAGTGCTAGAAAATCGACAGGGACGGGTCAGCCCCAGCATTTT
>TRBV11-2|-|-|TRBJ2-3
CASSPSKSWRPGGGDTQYF
TGTGCCAGCAGTCCCTCAAAGTCCTGGCGGCCCGGTGGGGGTGATACGCAGTATTTT
>TRBV4-2|few|-|TRBJ2-2
CASSQEPQRVGTGELFF
TGTGCCAGCAGCCAAGAGCCACAGCGGGTTGGCACCGGGGAGCTGTTTTTT